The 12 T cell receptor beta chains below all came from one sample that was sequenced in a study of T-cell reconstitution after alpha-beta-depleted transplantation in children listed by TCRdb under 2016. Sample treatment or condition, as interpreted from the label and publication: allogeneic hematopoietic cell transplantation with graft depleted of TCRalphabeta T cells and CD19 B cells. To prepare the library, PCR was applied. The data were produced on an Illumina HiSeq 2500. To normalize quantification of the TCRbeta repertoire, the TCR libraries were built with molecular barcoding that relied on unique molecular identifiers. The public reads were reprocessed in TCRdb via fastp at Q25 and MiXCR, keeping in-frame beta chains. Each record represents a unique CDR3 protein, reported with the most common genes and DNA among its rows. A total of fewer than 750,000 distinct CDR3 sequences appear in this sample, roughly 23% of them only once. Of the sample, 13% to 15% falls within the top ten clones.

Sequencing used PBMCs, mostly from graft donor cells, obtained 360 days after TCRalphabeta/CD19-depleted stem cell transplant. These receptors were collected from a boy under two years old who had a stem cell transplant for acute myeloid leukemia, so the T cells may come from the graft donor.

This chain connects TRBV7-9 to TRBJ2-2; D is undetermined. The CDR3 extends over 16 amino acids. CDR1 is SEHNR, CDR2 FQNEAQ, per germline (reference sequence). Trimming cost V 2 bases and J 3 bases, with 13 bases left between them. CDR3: CASSLWDFRDTGELFF. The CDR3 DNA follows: TGTGCCAGCAGCTTATGGGATTTTCGGGACACCGGGGAGCTGTTTTTT. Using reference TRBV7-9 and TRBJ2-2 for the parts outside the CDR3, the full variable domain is DTGVSQNPRHKITKRGQNVTFRCDPISEHNRLYWYRQTLGQGPEFLTYFQNEAQLEKSRLLSDRFSAERPKGSFSTLEIQRTEQGDSAMYLCASSLWDFRDTGELFFGEGSRLTVL.

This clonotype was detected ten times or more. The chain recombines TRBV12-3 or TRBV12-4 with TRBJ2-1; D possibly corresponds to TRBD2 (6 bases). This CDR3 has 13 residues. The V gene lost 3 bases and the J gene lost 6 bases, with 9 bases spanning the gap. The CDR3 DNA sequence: TGTGCCAGCAGTTTGGGCGGGACCAATGAGCAGTTCTTC. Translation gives CASSLGGTNEQFF.

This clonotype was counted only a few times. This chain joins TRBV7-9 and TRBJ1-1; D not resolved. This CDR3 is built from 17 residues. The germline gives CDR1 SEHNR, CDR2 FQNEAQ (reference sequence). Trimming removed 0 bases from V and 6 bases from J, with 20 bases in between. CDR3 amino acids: CASSLAGYRVHGAEAFF. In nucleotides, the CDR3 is TGTGCCAGCAGCTTAGCGGGGTATAGAGTGCACGGGGCTGAAGCTTTCTTT.

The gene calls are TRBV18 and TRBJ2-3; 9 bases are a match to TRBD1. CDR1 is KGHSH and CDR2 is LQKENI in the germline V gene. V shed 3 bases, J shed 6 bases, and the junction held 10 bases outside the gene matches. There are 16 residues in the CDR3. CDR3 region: CASSPVVLTGGDTQYF. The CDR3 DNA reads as TGTGCCAGCTCACCCGTAGTACTCACAGGGGGCGATACGCAGTATTTT.

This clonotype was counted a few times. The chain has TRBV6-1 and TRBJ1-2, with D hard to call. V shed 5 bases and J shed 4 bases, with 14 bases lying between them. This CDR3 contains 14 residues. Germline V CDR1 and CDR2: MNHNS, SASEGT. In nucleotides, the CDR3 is TGTGCCAGCAGTAATGCGTCCGGGCTCTATGGCTACACCTTC. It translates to CASSNASGLYGYTF.

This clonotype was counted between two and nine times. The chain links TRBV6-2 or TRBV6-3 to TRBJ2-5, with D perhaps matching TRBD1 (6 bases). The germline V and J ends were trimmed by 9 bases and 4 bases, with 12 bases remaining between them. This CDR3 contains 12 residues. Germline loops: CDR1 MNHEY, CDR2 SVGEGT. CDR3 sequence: CASARGAETQYF. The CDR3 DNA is TGTGCCAGTGCCAGGGGAGCAGAGACCCAGTACTTC.

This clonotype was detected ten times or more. CDR3 sequence reads: CASSLSINTGELFF. CDR3 in DNA: TGTGCCAGCAGTTTATCCATAAACACCGGGGAGCTGTTTTTT. This chain links TRBV28 with TRBJ2-2; D unclear. Looked up from germline, CDR1 is MDHEN and CDR2 is SYDVKM. This CDR3 spans 14 amino acids. Trimming removed 1 base at V and 2 bases at J, with 5 bases between. The full variable domain, its missing parts supplied by reference TRBV28 and TRBJ2-2, is DVKVTQSSRYLVKRTGEKVFLECVQDMDHENMFWYRQDPGLGLRLIYFSYDVKMKEKGDIPEGYSVSREKKERFSLILESASTNQTSMYLCASSLSINTGELFFGEGSRLTVL.

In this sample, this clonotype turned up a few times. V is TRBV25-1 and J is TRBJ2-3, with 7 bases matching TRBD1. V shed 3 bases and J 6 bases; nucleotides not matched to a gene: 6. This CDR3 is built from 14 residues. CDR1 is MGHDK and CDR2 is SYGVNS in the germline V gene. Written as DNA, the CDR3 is TGTGCCAGCAGTGAGACAGGGACGGTGGATACGCAGTATTTT. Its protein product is CASSETGTVDTQYF.

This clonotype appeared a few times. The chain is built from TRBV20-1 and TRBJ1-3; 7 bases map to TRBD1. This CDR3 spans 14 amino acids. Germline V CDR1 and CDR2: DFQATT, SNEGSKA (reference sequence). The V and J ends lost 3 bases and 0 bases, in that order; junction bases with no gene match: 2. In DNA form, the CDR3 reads TGCAGTGCTAGTAACAGGGGCTCTGGAAACACCATATATTTT. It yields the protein CSASNRGSGNTIYF.

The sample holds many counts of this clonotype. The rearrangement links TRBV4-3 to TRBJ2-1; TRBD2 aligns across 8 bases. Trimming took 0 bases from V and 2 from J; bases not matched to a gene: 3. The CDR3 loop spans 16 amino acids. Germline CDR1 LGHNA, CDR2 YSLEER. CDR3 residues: CASSQDRGGAYNEQFF. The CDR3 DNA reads TGCGCCAGCAGCCAAGACCGGGGGGGGGCCTACAATGAGCAGTTCTTC.

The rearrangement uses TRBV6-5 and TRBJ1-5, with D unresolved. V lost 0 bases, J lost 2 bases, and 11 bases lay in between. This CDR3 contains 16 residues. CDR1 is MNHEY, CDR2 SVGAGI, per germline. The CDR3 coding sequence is TGTGCCAGCAGTTACTCCTTTGTCGGGGGCAATCAGCCCCAGCATTTT. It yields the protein CASSYSFVGGNQPQHF.

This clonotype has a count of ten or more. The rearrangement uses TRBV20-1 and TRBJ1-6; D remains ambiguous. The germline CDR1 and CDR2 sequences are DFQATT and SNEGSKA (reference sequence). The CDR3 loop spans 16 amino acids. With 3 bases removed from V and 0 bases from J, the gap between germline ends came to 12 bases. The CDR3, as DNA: TGCAGTGCTAGCCTGGACGAGAGCTCCTATAATTCACCCCTCCACTTT. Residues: CSASLDESSYNSPLHF.